This T cell receptor beta chain came from a study of blood T cell repertoires in COVID-19. Study-wide context: In each case, the material was cDNA or gDNA derived from T cells, B-cell-depleted T cells, or PBMCs.

Individuals drawn from under 30 US areas were about 18 to 95 years old. This clone was counted only a few times. Original data processing: Amplification from reference gene primers served as the basis for estimated nucleated cell counts. TCRdb keeps only in-frame clones here, not all; method: immunoSEQ multiplex PCR. That table gives V, J and clone size, and the DNA gave D and trimming. The repertoire has about 140,000 clones, nearly 80% of them found once; the top ten carry over 2.5%. The CDR3 covers 16 residues. The germline V and J ends were trimmed by 1 base and 8 bases, with 20 bases remaining between them. CDR1 is SEHNR and CDR2 is FQNEAQ in the germline V gene (reference sequence).

Material: PBMCs or T cells enriched from blood (not recorded which). J is TRBJ1-1 and V is TRBV7-9; unclear D gene. The receptor's source is a woman in her 50s who had recovered from COVID-19. CDR3 loop: CASSLGASQSLTEAFF. CDR3 coding DNA: TGTGCCAGCAGCTTAGGGGCGTCCCAGTCCCTAACCGAAGCTTTCTTT.